What follows are 16 T cell receptor beta chains derived from one specimen sequenced in a study of Ad26.COV2.S vaccination and SARS-CoV-2 variants. Generated by immunoSEQ multiplex PCR, the TCRdb table keeps only in-frame clones and is missing some. The table has 380,000 or so clones, 83% seen once. Indicated treatment: about 20 received Ad26.COV2.S at low or high dose, single or two shots; 5 received placebo; per-sample allocation not given. Samples analyzed were those drawn on day 63 after the first vaccine or placebo injection. The sequencing here drew on peripheral blood, taken in a trial of Ad26.COV2.S vaccine versus placebo. The source of these receptors is a person aged 18-65 years who received the Ad26.COV2.S COVID-19 vaccine or a placebo.

The genes are TRBV29-1 and TRBJ1-1; D gene unclear. Trimming shortened V by 1 base and J by 3 bases, and 12 bases separated the two germline ends. The CDR3 is 14 residues long. The germline V gene has CDR1 SQVTM and CDR2 ANQGSEA. CDR3 in amino acids: CSVEVTRRDTEAFF. As DNA, the CDR3 is TGCAGCGTTGAAGTGACCCGGAGGGACACTGAAGCTTTCTTT. Full variable domain (missing parts from reference TRBV29-1 and TRBJ1-1): SAVISQKPSRDICQRGTSLTIQCQVDSQVTMMFWYRQQPGQSLTLIATANQGSEATYESGFVIDKFPISRPNLTFSTLTVSNMSPEDSSIYLCSVEVTRRDTEAFFGQGTRLTVV.

Worth noting for this clone: Mismatch with germline at one junction end may stem from a read error. V usage is TRBV6-5 and J usage is TRBJ2-4; 10 positions agree with TRBD1. This CDR3 contains 14 residues. CDR1 MNHEY and CDR2 SVGAGI come from the germline V gene. CDR3 sequence reads: CASRGTGAINIQYF. CDR3 DNA sequence: TGTGCCAGCAGGGGGACAGGGGCCATAAACATTCAGTACTTC.

The V call is TRBV27, the J call TRBJ1-5, with D possibly matching TRBD1 (5 bases). The ends were cut back, 1 base at V and 4 bases at J, with 8 bases in the middle. The length of the CDR3 is 14 residues. Germline V CDR1 and CDR2: MNHEY, SMNVEV (reference sequence). The DNA for the CDR3 is TGTGCCAGCAGTTTATGGGCAGGGAATCAGCCCCAGCATTTT. Translated, it gives CASSLWAGNQPQHF.

The chain employs TRBV3-1 (or the pseudogene TRBV3-2) and TRBJ2-7, with 9 positions matching TRBD2. The CDR3 sequence is 14 residues long. Germline CDR1 is LGHDT and CDR2 is YNNKEL (reference sequence). The V segment lost 4 bases and the J segment 6 bases; nucleotides outside the gene matches: 7. This chain's CDR3 is CASSLSGGTLEQYF. The CDR3, as DNA: TGTGCCAGCAGCCTTAGCGGGGGAACCCTCGAGCAGTACTTC.

Note on this clone: Other DNA sequences in this sample translate to the same CDR3. The chain joins TRBV18 to TRBJ1-3, with 8 bases identical to TRBD1. Germline V gene sequence: CDR1 KGHSH, CDR2 LQKENI. CDR3 length: 15 amino acids. V was clipped by 3 bases and J by 1 base; unmatched bases: 2. The CDR3 bases are TGTGCCAGCTCACCCCGGACAGGGTCTGGAAACACCATATATTTT. Residues: CASSPRTGSGNTIYF. The full variable domain, rest sourced from reference TRBV18 and TRBJ1-3, is NAGVMQNPRHLVRRRGQEARLRCSPMKGHSHVYWYRQLPEEGLKFMVYLQKENIIDESGMPKERFSAEFPKEGPSILRIQQVVRGDSAAYFCASSPRTGSGNTIYFGEGSWLTVV.

This chain links TRBV6-2 or TRBV6-3 with TRBJ2-2; 11 bases line up with TRBD2. The CDR3 extends over 16 amino acids. With 6 bases clipped from V and 3 bases from J, the junction kept 6 bases outside the gene matches. Germline V gene sequence: CDR1 MNHEY, CDR2 SVGEGT. The CDR3 sequence is CASSDPSGGYTGELFF. DNA of the CDR3: TGTGCCAGCAGCGACCCTAGCGGGGGGTACACCGGGGAGCTGTTTTTT.

This chain connects TRBV13 to TRBJ1-1; 8 nucleotides agree with TRBD1. The CDR3 runs 15 residues. Trimming removed 5 bases from V and 3 bases from J; junction bases left unmatched: 8. Germline CDR1 PRHDT, CDR2 FYEKMQ (reference sequence). CDR3 in DNA: TGTGCCAGCAGCCCTCCGGACAGGGTGGACACTGAAGCTTTCTTT. This encodes CASSPPDRVDTEAFF.

The chain couples TRBV28 to TRBJ2-1, with 16 bases aligning to TRBD2. The CDR3 consists of 20 residues. CDR1 is MDHEN, CDR2 SYDVKM, per germline. V was pared by 3 bases and J by 6 bases, with 14 bases of the junction left unmatched. CDR3 sequence: CASSFTPGGTSGGAFNEQFF. For the CDR3, the DNA is TGTGCCAGCAGTTTCACCCCCGGAGGGACTAGCGGGGGGGCTTTCAATGAGCAGTTCTTC.

The chain has TRBV20-1 and TRBJ2-5; 10 bases line up with TRBD1. This CDR3 has 13 residues. Trimming at V came to 5 bases and at J to 3 bases, leaving 3 bases not matched to a gene. Germline CDR1 is DFQATT and CDR2 is SNEGSKA (reference sequence). The CDR3 nucleotides are TGCAGTGCTCGTGGGACAGGGGAAGAGACCCAGTACTTC. Translating gives CSARGTGEETQYF.

This clone was counted a single time. This rearrangement joins TRBV5-4 to TRBJ1-1; no clear D gene. CDR1 is SGHNT and CDR2 is YYREEE in the germline V gene (reference sequence). V shed 4 bases and J shed 1 base, with 14 bases lying between them. This CDR3 comprises 15 residues. The CDR3 spells CASSLQGRRNTEAFF. The DNA for the CDR3 is TGTGCCAGCAGCCTGCAAGGACGGCGGAACACTGAAGCTTTCTTT.

The chain is built from TRBV9 and TRBJ2-3; D uncertain. Germline lookup yields CDR1 SGDLS and CDR2 YYNGEE. CDR3 size: 12 residues. V was cut by 2 bases and J by 5 bases, with 6 bases left in between. This chain's CDR3 is CASSVGVDTQYF. The CDR3 DNA reads as TGTGCCAGCAGCGTGGGCGTAGATACGCAGTATTTT. The full variable domain, in which reference TRBV9 and TRBJ2-3 provide the parts outside the CDR3, is DSGVTQTPKHLITATGQRVTLRCSPRSGDLSVYWYQQSLDQGLQFLIQYYNGEERAKGNILERFSAQQFPDLHSELNLSSLELGDSALYFCASSVGVDTQYFGPGTRLTVL.

The rearrangement links TRBV5-1 to TRBJ2-7; TRBD2 is a possible D gene (6 bases). V dropped 1 base and J dropped 2 bases, with 13 bases sitting between them. From germline, CDR1 is SGHRS and CDR2 YFSETQ. CDR3 size: 15 residues. The CDR3 DNA follows: TGCGCCAGCAGCTTGTTGGGGGGAAACACCTACGAGCAGTACTTC. Translation: CASSLLGGNTYEQYF.

This chain connects TRBV5-6 to TRBJ2-2; perhaps TRBD2 as D (7 bases). Germline V CDR1 and CDR2: SGHDT, YYEEEE. Trimming took 5 bases from V and 3 from J, leaving 14 bases between them. The CDR3 runs 15 residues. Here the CDR3 reads CASRVRGGDTGELFF. DNA for the CDR3: TGTGCCAGCAGAGTGAGGGGGGGGGACACCGGGGAGCTGTTTTTT. Filled out from reference TRBV5-6 and TRBJ2-2, the complete variable domain reads DAGVTQSPTHLIKTRGQQVTLRCSPKSGHDTVSWYQQALGQGPQFIFQYYEEEERQRGNFPDRFSGHQFPNYSSELNVNALLLGDSALYLCASRVRGGDTGELFFGEGSRLTVL.

The chain employs TRBV7-3 and TRBJ2-5, with 9 bases lining up with TRBD1. The germline gives CDR1 SGHTA, CDR2 FQGTGA. This CDR3 has 16 amino acids. Germline trimming cut 5 bases from V and 5 bases from J; bases unmatched to any gene: 12. The CDR3 loop is CASSPRAGTGKETQYF. The CDR3 nucleotides are TGTGCCAGCAGCCCGCGGGCGGGGACAGGGAAGGAGACCCAGTACTTC. Full variable domain (remainder filled in from reference TRBV7-3 and TRBJ2-5): GAGVSQTPSNKVTEKGKYVELRCDPISGHTALYWYRQSLGQGPEFLIYFQGTGAADDSGLPNDRFFAVRPEGSVSTLKIQRTERGDSAVYLCASSPRAGTGKETQYFGPGTRLLVL.

V and J are TRBV20-1 and TRBJ1-2; a weak D match, TRBD1 (5 bases). CDR3 length: 15 amino acids. V lost 3 bases to trimming and J lost 1 base, with 15 bases between them. Germline-derived CDR1 and CDR2 are DFQATT and SNEGSKA (reference sequence). Here the CDR3 reads CSASPTRQINYGYTF. In DNA form, the CDR3 reads TGCAGTGCTAGTCCCACCCGACAGATTAACTATGGCTACACCTTC.

The chain is built from TRBV7-3 and TRBJ2-2; TRBD1 aligns across 7 bases. Germline-derived CDR1 and CDR2 are SGHTA and FQGTGA. CDR3 size: 16 residues. The V segment lost 7 bases and the J segment 3 bases; nucleotides outside the gene matches: 11. The CDR3 region is CASTPKQTGHTGELFF. The CDR3 bases are TGTGCCAGCACCCCTAAGCAGACAGGGCACACCGGGGAGCTGTTTTTT.